This TCR beta chain was found in a study of cytomegalovirus exposure and HLA in healthy donors. In the study overall: In terms of ancestry, the Caucasian-associated cluster contained roughly 81% of the roughly 360 genotyped donors. Study-wide points: One variant, a missense change in DCLRE1C, was linked in a later analysis to TCR beta V- and J-gene trimming.

Germline lookup yields CDR1 LGHNA and CDR2 YSLEER. This CDR3 comprises 15 residues. Trimming shortened V by 1 base and J by 3 bases, and 12 bases separated the two germline ends. It was with 60 Vbeta and 13 Jbeta primers that the PCR ran. The assay was immunoSEQ multiplex PCR, and TCRdb's table has in-frame clones only and misses some. The sample holds approximately 100,000 clones; about three quarters are singletons and the top ten take about 1.5%. Comments on this clone: What it binds is not known.

The chain joins TRBV4-3 to TRBJ1-1, with D unclear. This clonotype originated in a man aged 40-49 years in good health and CMV-seronegative. Material: PBMCs. The CDR3 nucleotides are TGCGCCAGCAGCCAAGGGATGGTGGCGGACACTGAAGCTTTCTTT. This codes for CASSQGMVADTEAFF.